Included here is one TCR beta chain sequence, with context. The antigen remains unidentified. The sample originates from a study of cytomegalovirus exposure and HLA in healthy donors. Whole-study results and caveats: Evidence from a later analysis indicated that most CMV-associated TCR beta chains looked HLA-restricted. In a later analysis, across HLA loci, associated TCR counts were highest for DRB1, lowest for HLA-C.

The V gene lost 1 base and the J gene lost 4 bases, with 13 bases spanning the gap. Germline CDR1 reads SGHTA; CDR2 reads FQGNSA. The CDR3 is 15 amino acids. PCR used 60 Vbeta primers and 13 Jbeta primers. Profiling relied on immunoSEQ multiplex PCR, and the TCRdb table lists in-frame clones only, not all of them. The sample shows roughly 120,000 clones, 80% of them seen only once. The source material was PBMCs. This TCR came from a man between 25 and 39 years old in good health and CMV-seronegative. V usage is TRBV7-2 and J usage is TRBJ1-1; D might be TRBD1 (6 bases). In nucleotides, the CDR3 is TGTGCCAGCAGCTTAGACGGGGGGCTAGGCACTGAAGCTTTCTTT. Translation gives CASSLDGGLGTEAFF.